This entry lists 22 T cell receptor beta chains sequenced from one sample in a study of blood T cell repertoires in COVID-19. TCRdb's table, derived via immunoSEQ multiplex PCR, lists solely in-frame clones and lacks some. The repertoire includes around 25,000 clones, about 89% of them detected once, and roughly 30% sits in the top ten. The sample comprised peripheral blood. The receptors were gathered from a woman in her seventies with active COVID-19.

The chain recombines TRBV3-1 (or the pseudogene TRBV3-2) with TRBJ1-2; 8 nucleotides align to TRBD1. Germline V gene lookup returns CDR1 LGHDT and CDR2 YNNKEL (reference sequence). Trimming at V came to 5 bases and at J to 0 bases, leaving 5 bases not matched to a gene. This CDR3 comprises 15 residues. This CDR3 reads CASSNRGGPNYGYTF. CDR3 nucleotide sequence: TGTGCCAGCAGCAACAGGGGGGGACCTAACTATGGCTACACCTTC.

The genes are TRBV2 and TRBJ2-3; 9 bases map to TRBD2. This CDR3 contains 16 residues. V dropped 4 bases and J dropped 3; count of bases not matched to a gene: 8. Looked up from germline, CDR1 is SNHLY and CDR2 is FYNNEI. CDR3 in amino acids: CASSGFRGGATDTQYF. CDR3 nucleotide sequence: TGTGCCAGCAGTGGGTTTCGCGGGGGGGCAACAGATACGCAGTATTTT. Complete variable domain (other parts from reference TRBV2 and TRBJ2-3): EPEVTQTPSHQVTQMGQEVILRCVPISNHLYFYWYRQILGQKVEFLVSFYNNEISEKSEIFDDQFSVERPDGSNFTLKIRSTKLEDSAMYFCASSGFRGGATDTQYFGPGTRLTVL.

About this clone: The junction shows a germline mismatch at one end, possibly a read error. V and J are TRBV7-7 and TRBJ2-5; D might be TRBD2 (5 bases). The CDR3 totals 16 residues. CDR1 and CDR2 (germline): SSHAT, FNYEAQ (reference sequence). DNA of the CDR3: TGTGCTAGCAGCCCGGCGCGGAGGATGAGGCAAGAGACCCAGTACTTC. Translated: CASSPARRMRQETQYF.

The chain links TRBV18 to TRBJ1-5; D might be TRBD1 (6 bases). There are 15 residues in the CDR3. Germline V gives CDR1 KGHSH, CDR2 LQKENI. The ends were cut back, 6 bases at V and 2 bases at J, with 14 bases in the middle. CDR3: CASSQQGGGNQPQHF. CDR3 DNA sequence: TGTGCCAGCTCCCAACAGGGAGGGGGCAATCAGCCCCAGCATTTT.

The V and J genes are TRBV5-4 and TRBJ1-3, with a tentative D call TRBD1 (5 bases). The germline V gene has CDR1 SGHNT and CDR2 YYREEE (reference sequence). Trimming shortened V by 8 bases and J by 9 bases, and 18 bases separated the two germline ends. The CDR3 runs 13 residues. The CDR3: CASQGPLSGTIYF. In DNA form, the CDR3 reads TGTGCCAGTCAGGGCCCCCTCTCAGGCACCATATATTTT.

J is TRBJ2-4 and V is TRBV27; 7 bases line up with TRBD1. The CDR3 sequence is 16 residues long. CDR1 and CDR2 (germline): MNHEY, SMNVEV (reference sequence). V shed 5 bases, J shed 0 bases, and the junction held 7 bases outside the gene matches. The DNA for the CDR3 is TGTGCCAGCAGTCCGGGACAGCTTAAAGCCAAAAACATTCAGTACTTC. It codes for CASSPGQLKAKNIQYF.

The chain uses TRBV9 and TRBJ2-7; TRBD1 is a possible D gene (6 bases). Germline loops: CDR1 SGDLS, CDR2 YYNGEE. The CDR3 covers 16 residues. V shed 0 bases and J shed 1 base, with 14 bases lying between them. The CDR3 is CASSVGVQGGSYEQYF. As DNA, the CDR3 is TGTGCCAGCAGCGTAGGGGTCCAAGGGGGATCCTACGAGCAGTACTTC.

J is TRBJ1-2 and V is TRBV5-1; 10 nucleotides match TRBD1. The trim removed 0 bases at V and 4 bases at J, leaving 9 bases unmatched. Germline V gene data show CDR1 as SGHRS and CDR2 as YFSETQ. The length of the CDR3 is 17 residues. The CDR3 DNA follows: TGCGCCAGCAGCTTGGATGGGACAGGGGCCCAGGGCTATGGCTACACCTTC. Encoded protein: CASSLDGTGAQGYGYTF.

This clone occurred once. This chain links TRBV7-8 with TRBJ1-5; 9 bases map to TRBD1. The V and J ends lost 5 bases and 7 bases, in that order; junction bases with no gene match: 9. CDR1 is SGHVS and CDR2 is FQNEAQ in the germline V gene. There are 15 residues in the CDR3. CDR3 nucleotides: TGTGCCAGCAGCGTCCTACAGGGGGCAAGGCAGCCCCAGCATTTT. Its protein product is CASSVLQGARQPQHF.

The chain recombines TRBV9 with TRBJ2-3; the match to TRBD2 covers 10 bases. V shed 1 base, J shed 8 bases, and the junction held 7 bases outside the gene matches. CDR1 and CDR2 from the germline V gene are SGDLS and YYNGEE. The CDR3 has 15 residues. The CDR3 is CASSVLAGARGTQYF. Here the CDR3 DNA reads TGTGCCAGCAGCGTACTAGCGGGGGCCCGGGGTACGCAGTATTTT.

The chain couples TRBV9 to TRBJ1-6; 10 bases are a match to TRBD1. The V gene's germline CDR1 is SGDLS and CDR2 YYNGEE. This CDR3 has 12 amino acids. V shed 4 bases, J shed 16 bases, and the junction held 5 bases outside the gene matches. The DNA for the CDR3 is TGTGCCAGCAGCATCAGACAGGGGGCTCTCCACTTT. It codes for CASSIRQGALHF.

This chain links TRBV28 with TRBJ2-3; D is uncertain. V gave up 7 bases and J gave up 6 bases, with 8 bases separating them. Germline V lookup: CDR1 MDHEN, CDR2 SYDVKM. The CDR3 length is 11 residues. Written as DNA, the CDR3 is TGTGCCAGCACTACCTCTGATACGCAGTATTTT. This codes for CASTTSDTQYF. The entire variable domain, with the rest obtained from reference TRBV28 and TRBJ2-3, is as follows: DVKVTQSSRYLVKRTGEKVFLECVQDMDHENMFWYRQDPGLGLRLIYFSYDVKMKEKGDIPEGYSVSREKKERFSLILESASTNQTSMYLCASTTSDTQYFGPGTRLTVL.

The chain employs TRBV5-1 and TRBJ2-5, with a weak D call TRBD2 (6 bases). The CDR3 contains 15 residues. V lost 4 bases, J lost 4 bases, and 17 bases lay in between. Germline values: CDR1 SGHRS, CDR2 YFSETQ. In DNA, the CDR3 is TGCGCCAGCAGCCTTGGAGGGCGGGGACGAGAGACCCAGTACTTC. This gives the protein CASSLGGRGRETQYF.

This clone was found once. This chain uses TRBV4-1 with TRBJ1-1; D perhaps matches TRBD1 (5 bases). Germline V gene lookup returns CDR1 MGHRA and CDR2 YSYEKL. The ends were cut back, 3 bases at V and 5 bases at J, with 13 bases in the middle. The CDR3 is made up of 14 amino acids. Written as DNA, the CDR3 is TGCGCCAGCAGCCATCCTGGCGGGGGGACTGAAGCTTTCTTT. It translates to CASSHPGGGTEAFF.

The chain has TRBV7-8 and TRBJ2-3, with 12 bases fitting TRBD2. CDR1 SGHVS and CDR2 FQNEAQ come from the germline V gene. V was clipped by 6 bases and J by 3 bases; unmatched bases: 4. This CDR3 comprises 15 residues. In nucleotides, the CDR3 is TGTGCCAGCAGTCTAGCGGGGGGGAGGACAGATACGCAGTATTTT. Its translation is CASSLAGGRTDTQYF.

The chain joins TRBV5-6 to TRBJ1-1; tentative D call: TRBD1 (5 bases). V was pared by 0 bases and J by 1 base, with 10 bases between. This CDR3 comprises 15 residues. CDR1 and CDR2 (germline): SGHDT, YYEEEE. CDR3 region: CASSLAGGRNTEAFF. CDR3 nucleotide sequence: TGTGCCAGCAGCTTGGCGGGGGGAAGGAACACTGAAGCTTTCTTT.

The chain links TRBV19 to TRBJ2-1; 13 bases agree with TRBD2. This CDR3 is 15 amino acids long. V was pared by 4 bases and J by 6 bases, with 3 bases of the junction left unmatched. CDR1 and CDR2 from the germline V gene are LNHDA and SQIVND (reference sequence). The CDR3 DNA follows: TGTGCCAGTAGTAATGGACTAGCGGGGGCCAATGAGCAGTTCTTC. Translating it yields CASSNGLAGANEQFF. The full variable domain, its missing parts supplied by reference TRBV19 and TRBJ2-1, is DGGITQSPKYLFRKEGQNVTLSCEQNLNHDAMYWYRQDPGQGLRLIYYSQIVNDFQKGDIAEGYSVSREKKESFPLTVTSAQKNPTAFYLCASSNGLAGANEQFFGPGTRLTVL.

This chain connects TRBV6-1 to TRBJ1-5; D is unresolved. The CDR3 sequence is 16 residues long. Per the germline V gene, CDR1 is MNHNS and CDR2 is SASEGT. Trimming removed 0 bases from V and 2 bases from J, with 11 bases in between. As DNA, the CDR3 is TGTGCCAGCAGTGAAGCGAGAGGACTGGGCAATCAGCCCCAGCATTTT. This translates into CASSEARGLGNQPQHF.

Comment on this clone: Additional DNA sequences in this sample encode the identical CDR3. This CDR3 is CASRGGTEAFF. In nucleotides, the CDR3 is TGTGCCAGCAGAGGGGGCACTGAAGCTTTCTTT. This chain uses TRBV3-1 (or the pseudogene TRBV3-2) with TRBJ1-1; D perhaps matches TRBD1 (6 bases). Trimming pared 6 bases from V and 4 bases from J, leaving 6 bases between. Germline V CDR1 and CDR2: LGHDT, YNNKEL (reference sequence). The CDR3 length is 11 residues.

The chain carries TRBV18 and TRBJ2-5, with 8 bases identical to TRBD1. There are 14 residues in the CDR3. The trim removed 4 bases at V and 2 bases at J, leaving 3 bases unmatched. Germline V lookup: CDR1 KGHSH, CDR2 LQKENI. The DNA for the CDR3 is TGTGCCAGCTCACTCAGGGGGCCGCAAGAGACCCAGTACTTC. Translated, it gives CASSLRGPQETQYF.

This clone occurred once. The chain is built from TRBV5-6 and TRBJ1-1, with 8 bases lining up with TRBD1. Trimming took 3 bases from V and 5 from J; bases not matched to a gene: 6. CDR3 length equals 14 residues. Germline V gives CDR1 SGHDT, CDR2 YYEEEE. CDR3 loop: CASSSPGGETEAFF. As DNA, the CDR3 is TGTGCCAGCAGCTCGCCAGGGGGCGAAACTGAAGCTTTCTTT.

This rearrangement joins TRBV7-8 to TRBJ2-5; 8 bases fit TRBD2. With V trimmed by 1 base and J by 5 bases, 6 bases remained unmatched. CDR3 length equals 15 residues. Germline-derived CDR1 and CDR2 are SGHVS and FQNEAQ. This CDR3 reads CASSLGQRGRETQYF. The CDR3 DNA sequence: TGTGCCAGCAGCTTAGGTCAGCGGGGGAGGGAGACCCAGTACTTC.